This entry is about one T cell receptor (beta chain). The sample belongs to a study of blood T cell repertoires in COVID-19. Whole-study context: Samples taken during acute and convalescent COVID-19 were collected in the United States, Italy and Spain. T cells, B-cell-depleted T cells, or PBMCs supplied cDNA or gDNA.

Enrollment of patients from Seattle took place during active infection, with longitudinal follow-up. Original handling: Reference gene primer amplification gave estimated nucleated cell counts. Repertoires were generated with immunoSEQ multiplex PCR, while TCRdb's copy carries only in-frame clones and drops some. V and J calls and clone size come straight from that table; D and trimming were deduced from the DNA. The sample lists about 50,000 clones, about 91% occurring once. The CDR3 length is 13 residues. Deletions cut 0 bases from V and 2 bases from J, with 7 bases between. The germline V gene encodes CDR1 GTSNPN and CDR2 SVGIG (reference sequence).

Sample: peripheral blood. V usage is TRBV30 and J usage is TRBJ1-1; TRBD1 is a possible D gene (5 bases). The sequence was collected from an older woman with COVID-19, enrolled during active disease. Here the CDR3 DNA reads TGTGCCTGGAGTGTACAGGCCAACACTGAAGCTTTCTTT. This translates into CAWSVQANTEAFF.